This entry features one T cell receptor (beta chain) sequence. Its target is not known. The data were obtained in a study of T-cell reconstitution after alpha-beta-depleted transplantation in children. From germline, CDR1 is ENHRY and CDR2 SYGVKD. V gave up 3 bases and J gave up 3 bases, with 18 bases separating them. The CDR3 has 16 residues. Using unique molecular identifiers, the investigators prepared the TCRbeta library. TCRdb independently ran MiXCR on the PCR reads; one entry per CDR3 protein. The data contain about 870,000 distinct CDR3 sequences, around 17% of them singletons. Broader study findings: Reportedly, only several hundred clones from non-depleted graft cells drove alpha-beta T-cell counts at about two months.

This chain joins TRBV10-3 and TRBJ2-7; a weak D match, TRBD1 (7 bases). The receptor was isolated from a male patient younger than 18 who had a stem cell transplant for acute lymphoblastic leukemia, so the T cells may come from the graft donor. The sample consisted of PBMCs, mostly from graft donor cells, taken 360 days after TCRalphabeta/CD19-depleted stem cell transplant. The CDR3, as DNA: TGTGCCATCAGTGAAGGTCCGACAGGGAGGAGCTACGAGCAGTACTTC. Its protein product is CAISEGPTGRSYEQYF.